This T cell receptor (beta chain) is drawn from a study of cytomegalovirus exposure and HLA in healthy donors. The study, taken as a whole, reports: Reports indicate that TCR beta sequences accurately predicted the HLA-A and HLA-B alleles of most subjects.

Primers included in the PCR were 60 Vbeta and 13 Jbeta primers. TCRdb's copy holds only in-frame clones and misses some; the assay was immunoSEQ multiplex PCR. The sample has nearly 95,000 clones, more than 70% seen once. Looked up from germline, CDR1 is SGHRS and CDR2 is YFSETQ. This CDR3 region has 15 residues. V was shortened by 1 base and J by 2 bases, with 10 bases between the two germline ends. Points on this clone: Antigen specificity is unknown.

The TCR comes from a woman aged 40 to 50 in good health and CMV-seronegative. Sequencing was performed on PBMCs. This chain links TRBV5-1 with TRBJ1-3; D is unclear. CDR3 nucleotide sequence: TGCGCCAGCAGCTTGATCGGGGAACCTGGAAACACCATATATTTT. Protein sequence: CASSLIGEPGNTIYF.